The sequence of this TCR beta chain was determined in a study of blood T cell repertoires in COVID-19. The CDR3 covers 14 residues. Germline CDR1 MNHEY, CDR2 SVGAGI. V trimming: 6 bases; J trimming: 8 bases; junction bases outside the gene matches: 7. Clones were sequenced by immunoSEQ multiplex PCR, and TCRdb holds only the in-frame ones, with some missing. The table includes fewer than 100,000 clones, 75% to 85% detected once. The source of this sequence is a woman in her seventies with acute or convalescent COVID-19. The sample was peripheral blood. The rearrangement uses TRBV6-5 and TRBJ1-1, with 12 bases that match TRBD1. The chain's CDR3 is CASSYGDRGREAFF. CDR3 in DNA: TGTGCCAGCAGCTACGGGGACAGGGGGCGAGAAGCTTTCTTT.